This T cell receptor (beta chain) was captured by sequencing in a study of blood T cell repertoires in COVID-19. Study background: COVID-19 samples collected from the United States, Italy and Spain covered acute and convalescent phases.

Self-reported history from a screening survey and questionnaire set each donor's cohort. Here immunoSEQ multiplex PCR was the method, and the copy in TCRdb shows in-frame clones only, minus some. The sample records 200,000 to 250,000 clones, 86% being singletons. The J segment lost 4 bases and the V segment lost 5 bases, leaving 5 bases of the junction unmatched. The CDR3 covers 15 residues. Germline-derived CDR1 and CDR2 are SGHVS and FNYEAQ. The clonotype comes from a man aged 35-49 years who had recovered from COVID-19. The sample taken for sequencing was PBMCs or T cells enriched from blood (not recorded which). The chain uses TRBV7-6 and TRBJ2-1; 10 nucleotides align to TRBD2. CDR3 sequence: CASSPSGGAYNEQFF. The CDR3, as DNA: TGTGCCAGCAGCCCCAGCGGGGGGGCTTACAATGAGCAGTTCTTC.